This TCR beta chain originates from a study of CD8 T cells in ankylosing spondylitis. Whole-study findings and limits: What seemed typical of ankylosing spondylitis blood was a TCR beta motif built from roughly eight highly homologous variants. Clones linked with disease were CD8+ and fairly uncommon in the peripheral blood. Disease-associated clones were reportedly significantly overrepresented in matched ankylosing spondylitis synovial fluid.

Germline V gene data show CDR1 as DFQATT and CDR2 as SNEGSKA (reference sequence). Trimming pared 3 bases from V and 1 base from J, leaving 16 bases between. The CDR3 loop spans 16 amino acids. In this sample, this clonotype turned up many times. Its specificity is unknown. Preparation of TCR beta libraries was done by quantitative 5'-RACE with molecular barcodes. TCRdb reprocessed the 5' RACE reads via MiXCR and lists one record per CDR3 protein. Here the sample spans 200,000 or so distinct CDR3 sequences, 10% to 15% being singletons. The chain combines TRBV20-1 with TRBJ1-5, with D maybe TRBD1 (5 bases). The sequence was obtained from a female donor with ankylosing spondylitis or in good health (not recorded which). The sample was blood, either unsorted or a sorted T cell fraction (not recorded which). The CDR3 is CSASRFPGGSNQPQHF. DNA for the CDR3: TGCAGTGCTAGCCGCTTTCCGGGGGGGAGCAATCAGCCCCAGCATTTT.